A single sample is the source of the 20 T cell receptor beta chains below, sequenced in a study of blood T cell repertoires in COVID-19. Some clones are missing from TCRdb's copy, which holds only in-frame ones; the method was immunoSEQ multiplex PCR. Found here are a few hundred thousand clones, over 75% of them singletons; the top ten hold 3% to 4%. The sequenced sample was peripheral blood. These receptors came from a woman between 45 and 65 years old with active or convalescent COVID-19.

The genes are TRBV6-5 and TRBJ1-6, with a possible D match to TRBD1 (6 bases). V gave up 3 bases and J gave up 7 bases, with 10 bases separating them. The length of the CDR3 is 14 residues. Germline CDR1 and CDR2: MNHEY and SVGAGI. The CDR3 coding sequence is TGTGCCAGCAGTTATAGGACAGAGAATTCACCCCTCCACTTT. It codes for CASSYRTENSPLHF.

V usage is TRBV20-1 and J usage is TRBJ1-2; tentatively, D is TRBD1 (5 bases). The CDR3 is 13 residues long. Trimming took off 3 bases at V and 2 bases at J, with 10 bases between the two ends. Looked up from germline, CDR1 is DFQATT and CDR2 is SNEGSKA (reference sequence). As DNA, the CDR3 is TGCAGTGCTAGTTGGGGGGGGAACTATGGCTACACCTTC. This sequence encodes CSASWGGNYGYTF.

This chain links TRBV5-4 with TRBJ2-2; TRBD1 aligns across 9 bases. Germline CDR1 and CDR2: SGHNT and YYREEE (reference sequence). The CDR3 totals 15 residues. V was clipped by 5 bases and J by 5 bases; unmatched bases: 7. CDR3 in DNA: TGTGCCAGCAGGACGGACAGGGGCGAAACCGGGGAGCTGTTTTTT. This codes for CASRTDRGETGELFF.

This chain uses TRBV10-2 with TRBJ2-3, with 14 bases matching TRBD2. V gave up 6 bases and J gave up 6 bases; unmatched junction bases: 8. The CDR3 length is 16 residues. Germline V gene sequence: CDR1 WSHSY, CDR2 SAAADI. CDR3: CASSQGLAGVGDTQYF. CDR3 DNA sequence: TGCGCCAGCAGCCAGGGACTAGCGGGAGTAGGGGATACGCAGTATTTT.

This CDR3 reads CASGTGAYEQYF. The CDR3, as DNA: TGTGCCAGCGGAACCGGGGCCTACGAGCAGTACTTC. The rearrangement joins TRBV28 to TRBJ2-7; TRBD2 is a possible D gene (5 bases). This CDR3 is built from 12 residues. V lost 8 bases to trimming and J lost 2 bases, with 10 bases between them. The germline CDR1 and CDR2 sequences are MDHEN and SYDVKM.

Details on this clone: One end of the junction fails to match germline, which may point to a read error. CDR3 amino acids: CASSLGVQREDEQFF. As DNA, the CDR3 is TGTGCCAGCAGCTTAGGAGTACAGCGGGAGGATGAACAGTTCTTC. V gene TRBV11-3 combines with J gene TRBJ2-1; 9 bases match TRBD2. Germline V gene lookup returns CDR1 SGHNT and CDR2 YENEEA. The CDR3 has 15 amino acids.

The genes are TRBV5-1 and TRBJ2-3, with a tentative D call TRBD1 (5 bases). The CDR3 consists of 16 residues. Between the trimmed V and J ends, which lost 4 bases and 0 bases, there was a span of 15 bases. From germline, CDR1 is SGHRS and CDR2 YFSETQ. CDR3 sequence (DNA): TGCGCCAGCAGCAAAAGCGACAGTACTAGCACAGATACGCAGTATTTT. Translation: CASSKSDSTSTDTQYF. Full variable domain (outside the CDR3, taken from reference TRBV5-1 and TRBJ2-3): KAGVTQTPRYLIKTRGQQVTLSCSPISGHRSVSWYQQTPGQGLQFLFEYFSETQRNKGNFPGRFSGRQFSNSRSEMNVSTLELGDSALYLCASSKSDSTSTDTQYFGPGTRLTVL.

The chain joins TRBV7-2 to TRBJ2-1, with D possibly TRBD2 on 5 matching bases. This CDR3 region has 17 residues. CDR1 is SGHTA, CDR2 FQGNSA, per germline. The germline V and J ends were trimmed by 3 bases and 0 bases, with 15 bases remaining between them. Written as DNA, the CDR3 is TGTGCCAGCAGCTTTTTTGGACTGGCGCTCTCCTACAATGAGCAGTTCTTC. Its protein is CASSFFGLALSYNEQFF.

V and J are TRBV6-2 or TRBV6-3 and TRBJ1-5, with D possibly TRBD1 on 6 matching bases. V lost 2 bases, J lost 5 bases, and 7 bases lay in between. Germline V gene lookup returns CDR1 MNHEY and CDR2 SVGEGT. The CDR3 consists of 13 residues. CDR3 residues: CASSYGGHQPQHF. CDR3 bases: TGTGCCAGCAGTTACGGGGGCCATCAGCCCCAGCATTTT.

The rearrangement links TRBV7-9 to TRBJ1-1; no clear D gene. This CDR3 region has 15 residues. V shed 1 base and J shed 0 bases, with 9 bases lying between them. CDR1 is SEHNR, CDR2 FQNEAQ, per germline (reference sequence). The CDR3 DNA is TGTGCCAGCAGCTTAGGGTCAGGTATGAACACTGAAGCTTTCTTT. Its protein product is CASSLGSGMNTEAFF.

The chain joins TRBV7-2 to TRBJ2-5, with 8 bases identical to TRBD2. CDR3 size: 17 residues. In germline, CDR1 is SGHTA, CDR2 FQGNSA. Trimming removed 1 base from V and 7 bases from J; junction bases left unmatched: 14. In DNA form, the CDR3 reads TGTGCCAGCAGCTTAGAGAGGCCGGGAGGGCCCTTTGGGACCCAGTACTTC. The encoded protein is CASSLERPGGPFGTQYF.

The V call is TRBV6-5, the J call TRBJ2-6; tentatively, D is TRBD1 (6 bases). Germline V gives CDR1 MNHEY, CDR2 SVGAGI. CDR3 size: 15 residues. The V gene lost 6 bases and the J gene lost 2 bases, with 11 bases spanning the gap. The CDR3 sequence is CASRLQGAGANVLTF. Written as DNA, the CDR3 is TGTGCCAGCAGGCTACAGGGTGCTGGGGCCAACGTCCTGACTTTC.

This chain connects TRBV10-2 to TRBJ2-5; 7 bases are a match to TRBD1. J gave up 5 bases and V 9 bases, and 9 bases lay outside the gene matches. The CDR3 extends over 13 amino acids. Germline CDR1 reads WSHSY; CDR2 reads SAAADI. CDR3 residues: CARTPRGLETQYF. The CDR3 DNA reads TGCGCCAGGACACCCAGGGGGTTGGAGACCCAGTACTTC.

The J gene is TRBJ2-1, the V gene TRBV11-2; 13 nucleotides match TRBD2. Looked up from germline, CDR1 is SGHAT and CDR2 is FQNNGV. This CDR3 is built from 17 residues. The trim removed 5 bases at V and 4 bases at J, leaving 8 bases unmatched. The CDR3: CASSPDAGLAGYNEQFF. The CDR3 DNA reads TGTGCCAGCAGCCCCGACGCGGGACTAGCGGGGTACAATGAGCAGTTCTTC.

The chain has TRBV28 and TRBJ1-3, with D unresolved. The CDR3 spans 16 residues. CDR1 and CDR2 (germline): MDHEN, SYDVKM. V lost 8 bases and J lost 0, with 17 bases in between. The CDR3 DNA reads TGTGCCAGCCGTTCCGCGAGAATCTGCTCTGGAAACACCATATATTTT. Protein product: CASRSARICSGNTIYF.

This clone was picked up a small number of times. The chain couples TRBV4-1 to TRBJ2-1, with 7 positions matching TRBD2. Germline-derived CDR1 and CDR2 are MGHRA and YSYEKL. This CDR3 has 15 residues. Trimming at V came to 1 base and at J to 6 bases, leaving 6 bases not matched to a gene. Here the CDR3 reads CASSQAGGRGNEQFF. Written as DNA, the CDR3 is TGCGCCAGCAGCCAAGCCGGAGGGAGGGGCAATGAGCAGTTCTTC.

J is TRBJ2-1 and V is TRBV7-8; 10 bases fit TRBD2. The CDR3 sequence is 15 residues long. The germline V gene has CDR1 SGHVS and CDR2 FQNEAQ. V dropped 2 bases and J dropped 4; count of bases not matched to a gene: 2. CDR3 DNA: TGTGCCAGCAGCTTACTAGCGGGAGAGTACAATGAGCAGTTCTTC. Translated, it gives CASSLLAGEYNEQFF.

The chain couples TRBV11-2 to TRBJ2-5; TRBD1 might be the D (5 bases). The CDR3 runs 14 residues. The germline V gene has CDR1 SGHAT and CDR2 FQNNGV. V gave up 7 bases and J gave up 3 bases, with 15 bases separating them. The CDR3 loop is CASNNQGTKETQYF. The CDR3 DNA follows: TGTGCCAGCAATAATCAGGGAACCAAAGAGACCCAGTACTTC.

CDR3 bases: TGTGCCAGCAGCCATTTCATCGGGGGGAGCACAGATACGCAGTATTTT. This encodes CASSHFIGGSTDTQYF. V gene TRBV14 combines with J gene TRBJ2-3, with TRBD2 identical over 7 bases. CDR1 SGHDN and CDR2 FVKESK come from the germline V gene. Germline trimming cut 3 bases from V and 0 bases from J; bases unmatched to any gene: 6. This CDR3 has 16 amino acids.

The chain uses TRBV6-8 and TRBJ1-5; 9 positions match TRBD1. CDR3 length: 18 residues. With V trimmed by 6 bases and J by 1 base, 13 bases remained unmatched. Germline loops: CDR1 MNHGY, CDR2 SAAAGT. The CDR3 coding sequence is TGTGCCAGCAGCCAACCACAGGGGGCTCGTGAGAGCAATCAGCCCCAGCATTTT. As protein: CASSQPQGARESNQPQHF.